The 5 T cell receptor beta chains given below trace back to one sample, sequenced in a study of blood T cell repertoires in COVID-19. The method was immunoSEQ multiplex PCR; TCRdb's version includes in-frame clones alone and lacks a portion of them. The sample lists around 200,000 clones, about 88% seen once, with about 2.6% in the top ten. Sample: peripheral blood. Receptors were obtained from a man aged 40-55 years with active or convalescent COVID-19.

For the CDR3, the DNA is TGTGCCAGTCAGGGGAGACAGGGTTTTGAAGCTTTCTTT. Translation gives CASQGRQGFEAFF. V and J are TRBV19 and TRBJ1-1; 7 bases are a match to TRBD1. V lost 8 bases and J lost 7; bases outside the gene matches: 10. The germline V gene encodes CDR1 LNHDA and CDR2 SQIVND (reference sequence). CDR3 size: 13 residues.

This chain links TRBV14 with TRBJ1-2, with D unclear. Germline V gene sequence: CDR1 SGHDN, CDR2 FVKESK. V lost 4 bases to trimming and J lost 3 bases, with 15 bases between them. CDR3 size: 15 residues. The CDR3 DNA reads TGTGCCAGCAGCCCGTCATCGTCGGGAGACTATGGCTACACCTTC. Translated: CASSPSSSGDYGYTF.

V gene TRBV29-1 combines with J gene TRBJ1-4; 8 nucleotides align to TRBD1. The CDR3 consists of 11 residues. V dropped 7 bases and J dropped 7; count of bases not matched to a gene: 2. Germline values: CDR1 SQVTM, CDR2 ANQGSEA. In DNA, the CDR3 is TGCAGCGGACAGGGGCGTGAAAAACTGTTTTTT. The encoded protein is CSGQGREKLFF.

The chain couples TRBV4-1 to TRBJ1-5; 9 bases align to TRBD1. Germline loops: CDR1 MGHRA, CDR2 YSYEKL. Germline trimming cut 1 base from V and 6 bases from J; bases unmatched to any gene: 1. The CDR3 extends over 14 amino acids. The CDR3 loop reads CASSQAGQGQPQHF. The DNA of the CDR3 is TGCGCCAGCAGCCAAGCGGGACAGGGTCAGCCCCAGCATTTT.

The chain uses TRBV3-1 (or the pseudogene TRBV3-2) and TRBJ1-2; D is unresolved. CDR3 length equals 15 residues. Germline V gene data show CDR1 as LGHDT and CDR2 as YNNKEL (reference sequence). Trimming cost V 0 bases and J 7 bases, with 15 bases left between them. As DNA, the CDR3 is TGTGCCAGCAGCCAAGAGTCGGCGGGTTCGGGTGGCTACACCTTC. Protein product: CASSQESAGSGGYTF.